The present T cell receptor beta chain was sequenced within a study of cytomegalovirus exposure and HLA in healthy donors. Background on the study: A preliminary data release comprised around 85 million unique TCRs obtained from HLA-typed donors.

Regarding this clone: Antigen: not known.

Study results and limitations: Follow-up analysis later connected one missense variant in DCLRE1C with trimming of TCR beta V- and J-genes.

PCR employed 60 Vbeta and 13 Jbeta primers. Repertoires were generated with immunoSEQ multiplex PCR, while TCRdb's copy carries only in-frame clones and drops some. The table has about 130,000 clones, more than 75% seen once. Source material: PBMCs. This TCR derives from a female donor in good health and CMV-seronegative.

The CDR3 reads CSARGLAGPSYNEQFF. The CDR3 DNA is TGCAGCGCTAGGGGCTTAGCGGGACCTTCCTACAATGAGCAGTTCTTC. The chain uses TRBV29-1 and TRBJ2-1; 8 nucleotides line up with TRBD2. The CDR3 loop spans 16 amino acids. Trimming cost V 7 bases and J 1 base; bases outside gene matches: 12. Germline-derived CDR1 and CDR2 are SQVTM and ANQGSEA.